The next 30 T cell receptor beta chains were all read from a single sample in a study of T-cell reconstitution after alpha-beta-depleted transplantation in children. Unique molecular identifiers featured in how the TCRbeta library was prepared. From the PCR reads, TCRdb called clonotypes with MiXCR, one entry per CDR3 protein. The table lists around 64,000 distinct CDR3 sequences, approximately 11% of them singletons. Sequencing was performed on PBMCs, taken before TCRalphabeta/CD19-depleted stem cell transplant. All receptors derive from a boy younger than 18 with acute myeloid leukemia, due to receive a stem cell transplant.

A note on this clonotype: Just one base apart from a much larger clone, this may be a read error. The chain links TRBV3-1 to TRBJ1-5; TRBD1 is a possible D gene (6 bases). Germline V CDR1 and CDR2: LGHDT, YNNKEL (reference sequence). Deletions cut 1 base from V and 9 bases from J, with 10 bases between. CDR3 length: 13 residues. CDR3 loop: CASSQGGGGPQHF. DNA for the CDR3: TGTGCCAGCAGCCAAGGTGGAGGGGGGCCCCAGCATTTT.

This clonotype was seen repeatedly, ten times or more. This chain joins TRBV11-2 and TRBJ2-4; D might be TRBD2 (5 bases). Germline CDR1 and CDR2: SGHAT and FQNNGV. The CDR3 covers 20 residues. The V end was cut by 5 bases, the J end by 0 bases, with 26 bases between. In DNA, the CDR3 is TGTGCCAGCAGCACCCAGATAGGCGGGCCTCGAGATTTAGCCAAAAACATTCAGTACTTC. Encoded protein: CASSTQIGGPRDLAKNIQYF.

This clonotype was seen many times. The rearrangement uses TRBV7-6 and TRBJ1-5; weak D call: TRBD1 (5 bases). From germline, CDR1 is SGHVS and CDR2 FNYEAQ. The CDR3 covers 16 residues. V was shortened by 2 bases and J by 2 bases, with 13 bases between the two germline ends. In DNA, the CDR3 is TGTGCCAGCAGCTTAACTGGGGGAGCGGGCAATCAGCCCCAGCATTTT. It yields the protein CASSLTGGAGNQPQHF. Filled out from reference TRBV7-6 and TRBJ1-5, the complete variable domain reads GAGVSQSPRYKVTKRGQDVALRCDPISGHVSLYWYRQALGQGPEFLTYFNYEAQQDKSGLPNDRFSAERPEGSISTLTIQRTEQRDSAMYRCASSLTGGAGNQPQHFGDGTRLSIL.

On this clonotype: This could be a read error, since a much larger clone is one nucleotide away. The V call is TRBV10-2, the J call TRBJ2-1, with 9 bases lining up with TRBD1. The trim removed 6 bases at V and 1 base at J, leaving 10 bases unmatched. The germline CDR1 and CDR2 sequences are WSHSY and SAAADI. The CDR3 covers 17 residues. CDR3 in amino acids: CASSGTGQGTSYNEQFF. CDR3 sequence (DNA): TGCGCCAGCAGCGGGACGGGACAGGGAACGTCCTACAATGAGCAGTTCTTC.

This clonotype occurred many times. The V gene is TRBV11-2, the J gene TRBJ2-1; D gene uncertain. Trimming took 5 bases from V and 7 from J, leaving 21 bases between them. There are 16 residues in the CDR3. The germline CDR1 and CDR2 sequences are SGHAT and FQNNGV. Here the CDR3 DNA reads TGTGCCAGCAGCCGATCTATTTCCGAGGCATGGAATGAGCAGTTCTTC. It encodes CASSRSISEAWNEQFF. The full variable domain, completed using reference TRBV11-2 and TRBJ2-1, is EAGVAQSPRYKIIEKRQSVAFWCNPISGHATLYWYQQILGQGPKLLIQFQNNGVVDDSQLPKDRFSAERLKGVDSTLKIQPAKLEDSAVYLCASSRSISEAWNEQFFGPGTRLTVL.

Many counts were recorded for this clonotype. The chain has TRBV4-2 and TRBJ2-5; D is ambiguous. From germline, CDR1 is LGHNA and CDR2 YNFKEQ. V gave up 4 bases and J gave up 4 bases, with 10 bases separating them. The CDR3 spans 13 residues. The CDR3 sequence is CASSRIPRETQYF. The CDR3 DNA sequence: TGTGCCAGCAGCCGCATCCCGAGAGAGACCCAGTACTTC.

This clonotype came up many times. This rearrangement joins TRBV29-1 to TRBJ2-3; 10 bases fit TRBD2. Germline assignment: CDR1 SQVTM and CDR2 ANQGSEA. V lost 1 base and J lost 9; bases outside the gene matches: 13. The CDR3 has 16 residues. As DNA, the CDR3 is TGCAGCGTTGAAGGTCCTAGCGGGAGCTCCCGAGGGACGCAGTATTTT. It encodes CSVEGPSGSSRGTQYF.

This clonotype appeared many times. In DNA, the CDR3 is TGTGCCAGCAGCTTCTTACAGGGGTCCGACACTGAAGCTTTCTTT. Translation gives CASSFLQGSDTEAFF. This chain uses TRBV7-9 with TRBJ1-1; 7 bases match TRBD1. V dropped 3 bases and J dropped 3; count of bases not matched to a gene: 7. Germline-derived CDR1 and CDR2 are SEHNR and FQNEAQ (reference sequence). The CDR3 loop spans 15 amino acids.

In its sample, this clonotype was seen many times. The chain is built from TRBV5-1 and TRBJ1-6; no firm D call. Looked up from germline, CDR1 is SGHRS and CDR2 is YFSETQ. V lost 3 bases, J lost 0 bases, and 16 bases lay in between. The CDR3 runs 18 residues. The DNA for the CDR3 is TGCGCCAGCAGCTCCTCGACTCCCCGGAGCTCCTATAATTCACCCCTCCACTTT. This sequence encodes CASSSSTPRSSYNSPLHF.

With respect to this clonotype: This clone may be a read error of a much larger clone one base away. The chain joins TRBV4-3 to TRBJ2-5, with a weak D call TRBD1 (6 bases). Trimming removed 3 bases from V and 2 bases from J, with 16 bases in between. The germline V gene encodes CDR1 LGHNA and CDR2 YSLEER. This CDR3 is built from 16 residues. The CDR3 sequence: CASSHDIRGEQETQYF. The CDR3 nucleotides read TGCGCCAGCAGCCACGATATCAGGGGCGAACAAGAGACCCAGTACTTC.

This clonotype has just a few counts. The chain is built from TRBV12-3 or TRBV12-4 and TRBJ2-6; D is unclear. This CDR3 has 18 amino acids. Between the trimmed V and J ends, which lost 3 bases and 0 bases, there was a span of 15 bases. This CDR3 reads CASSFWAGANSGANVLTF. DNA of the CDR3: TGTGCCAGCAGTTTTTGGGCAGGAGCAAACTCTGGGGCCAACGTCCTGACTTTC.

At least ten counts were recorded for this clonotype. This chain uses TRBV4-1 with TRBJ1-5, with D possibly matching TRBD1 (5 bases). CDR3 length equals 15 residues. Germline V gene lookup returns CDR1 MGHRA and CDR2 YSYEKL. V was shortened by 4 bases and J by 0 bases, with 10 bases between the two germline ends. The CDR3 region is CASSRDGNSNQPQHF. CDR3 sequence (DNA): TGCGCCAGCAGCCGGGACGGCAATAGCAATCAGCCCCAGCATTTT.

The table lists this clonotype with many counts. J is TRBJ2-1 and V is TRBV21-1; the table's D call, TRBD2, has no DNA check behind it. TRBV21-1 is termed a pseudogene. This CDR3 is built from 18 residues. Here the CDR3 reads CASSKVLAGSPTYNEQFF. DNA of the CDR3: TGTGCCAGCAGCAAAGTCCTAGCAGGTTCCCCAACCTACAATGAGCAGTTCTTC.

There are a few counts of this clonotype. The junction does not match germline at one end; this may be a read error. CDR3 loop: CASSKDRGNQPQHF. In DNA, the CDR3 is TGTGCCAGTAGTAAGGACAGGGGCAACCAGCCCCAGCATTTT. This chain connects TRBV19 to TRBJ1-5, with 9 nucleotides matching TRBD1. The length of the CDR3 is 14 residues. The germline gives CDR1 LNHDA, CDR2 SQIVND (reference sequence).

As regards this clonotype: A much larger clone differs from this one at a single base, so this may be a read error. The chain carries TRBV14 and TRBJ1-1; D gene unclear. Trimming took 4 bases from V and 1 from J, leaving 7 bases between them. Germline CDR1 reads SGHDN; CDR2 reads FVKESK. The CDR3 has 13 residues. The CDR3 region is CASSPSSNTEAFF. The CDR3, as DNA: TGTGCCAGCAGCCCGTCTTCGAACACTGAAGCTTTCTTT.

Ten or more counts support this clonotype. V is TRBV20-1 and J is TRBJ2-2, with TRBD2 identical over 10 bases. Germline loops: CDR1 DFQATT, CDR2 SNEGSKA (reference sequence). The V segment lost 6 bases and the J segment 4 bases; nucleotides outside the gene matches: 11. This CDR3 contains 16 residues. The CDR3 nucleotides read TGCAGTGCCGTGAAAAGCGGGGGGGCGAGCACCGGGGAGCTGTTTTTT. It is translated as CSAVKSGGASTGELFF.

At least ten counts were recorded for this clonotype. The V and J genes are TRBV9 and TRBJ2-7, with 9 positions matching TRBD2. With 1 base clipped from V and 5 bases from J, the junction kept 16 bases outside the gene matches. CDR3 size: 18 residues. Germline V gives CDR1 SGDLS, CDR2 YYNGEE. The CDR3 sequence: CASSVFDSLAGYGDEQYF. CDR3 nucleotides: TGTGCCAGCAGCGTATTTGACAGCCTAGCGGGATATGGCGACGAGCAGTACTTC.

This clonotype was seen repeatedly, ten times or more. J is TRBJ1-5 and V is TRBV6-5; no firm D call. The V gene lost 4 bases and the J gene lost 7 bases, with 17 bases spanning the gap. CDR3 length: 15 residues. Germline V gene sequence: CDR1 MNHEY, CDR2 SVGAGI. In nucleotides, the CDR3 is TGTGCCAGCAGTTCCAGCACCCCTCGGCAGCAGCCCCAGCATTTT. Translated: CASSSSTPRQQPQHF.

The sample holds a few counts of this clonotype. The CDR3 DNA is TGCGCCAGCAGCCCCGGATCAACTGGGGAGCTGTTTTTT. Protein sequence: CASSPGSTGELFF. The V and J genes are TRBV5-1 and TRBJ2-2; D ambiguous. CDR1 is SGHRS and CDR2 is YFSETQ in the germline V gene. This CDR3 has 13 amino acids. Trimming cost V 4 bases and J 8 bases, with 12 bases left between them.

The genes are TRBV5-1 and TRBJ2-5, with D unclear. Germline CDR1 and CDR2: SGHRS and YFSETQ. The V and J ends lost 2 bases and 4 bases respectively, with 12 bases between them. The CDR3 has 14 amino acids. CDR3 sequence reads: CASSFRWTGETQYF. The CDR3 DNA is TGCGCCAGCAGCTTCCGATGGACGGGAGAGACCCAGTACTTC.

This clonotype was seen repeatedly, ten times or more. This chain connects TRBV25-1 to TRBJ1-5; D is perhaps TRBD1 (6 bases). The CDR3 is 14 amino acids. V was shortened by 2 bases and J by 2 bases, with 7 bases between the two germline ends. CDR1 and CDR2 from the germline V gene are MGHDK and SYGVNS. The CDR3 DNA follows: TGTGCCAGCAGTGAAAGGGGGGGCAATCAGCCCCAGCATTTT. This codes for CASSERGGNQPQHF.

This clonotype was found many times. This chain joins TRBV12-3 or TRBV12-4 and TRBJ2-1; the D is unclear. The CDR3 is 12 residues long. Trimming stripped 0 bases from V and 10 bases from J, with 7 bases between. CDR3 protein: CASSLASWEQFF. Written as DNA, the CDR3 is TGTGCCAGCAGTTTAGCGTCTTGGGAGCAGTTCTTC.

The chain joins TRBV29-1 to TRBJ2-5; 9 bases align to TRBD1. The CDR3 length is 13 residues. In germline, CDR1 is SQVTM, CDR2 ANQGSEA. The trim removed 6 bases at V and 4 bases at J, leaving 6 bases unmatched. This chain's CDR3 is CSVGQGTLETQYF. The CDR3 region has the DNA TGCAGCGTGGGACAGGGCACCTTAGAGACCCAGTACTTC.

This chain connects TRBV6-5 to TRBJ2-2, with TRBD1 identical over 10 bases. CDR3 length: 15 residues. Trimming at V came to 4 bases and at J to 4 bases, leaving 3 bases not matched to a gene. CDR1 is MNHEY and CDR2 is SVGAGI in the germline V gene. As DNA, the CDR3 is TGTGCCAGCAGTTTGCGGACAGGGGGCACCGGGGAGCTGTTTTTT. It translates to CASSLRTGGTGELFF.

This clonotype was found many times. The rearrangement joins TRBV27 to TRBJ2-1; 9 bases agree with TRBD1. Germline V gene data show CDR1 as MNHEY and CDR2 as SMNVEV (reference sequence). Germline trimming cut 6 bases from V and 7 bases from J; bases unmatched to any gene: 13. The CDR3 is 16 amino acids. The CDR3 coding sequence is TGTGCCAGCAGCCCGACTTACAGGGGGCGCTGGAATGAGCAGTTCTTC. Translating gives CASSPTYRGRWNEQFF.

Points on this clonotype: A much more abundant neighbour one base away suggests this may be a read error. V is TRBV7-2 and J is TRBJ1-4; D may be TRBD1 (5 bases). CDR3 size: 14 residues. Germline V CDR1 and CDR2: SGHTA, FQGNSA. The CDR3 here is CASSLGGLFEKPFF. CDR3 coding DNA: TGTGCCAGCAGCTTAGGGGGACTATTTGAAAAACCGTTTTTT.

This clonotype was observed many times. CDR3 in DNA: TGTGCCAGCAGTTTGGAGGGTCCAGATACGCAGTATTTT. Residues: CASSLEGPDTQYF. This chain uses TRBV12-3 or TRBV12-4 with TRBJ2-3, with a possible D match to TRBD2 (6 bases). The CDR3 covers 13 residues. Trimming removed 3 bases from V and 4 bases from J, with 8 bases in between.

This clonotype was seen repeatedly, ten times or more. The V gene is TRBV28, the J gene TRBJ2-3; D unclear. Germline values: CDR1 MDHEN, CDR2 SYDVKM. Trimming pared 6 bases from V and 2 bases from J, leaving 6 bases between. This CDR3 is 12 amino acids long. The CDR3 loop is CASSLLTDTQYF. The CDR3 nucleotides are TGTGCCAGCAGCTTACTCACAGATACGCAGTATTTT.

This rearrangement joins TRBV20-1 to TRBJ1-1, with D maybe TRBD1 (5 bases). The germline V and J ends were trimmed by 5 bases and 11 bases, with 12 bases remaining between them. The CDR3 extends over 10 amino acids. From germline, CDR1 is DFQATT and CDR2 SNEGSKA (reference sequence). CDR3 nucleotide sequence: TGCAGTGCTGGGGACTACAGGGCTTTCTTT. Translating it yields CSAGDYRAFF.

In this sample, this clonotype turned up a few times. The V and J genes are TRBV6-2 or TRBV6-3 and TRBJ1-2; D perhaps matches TRBD1 (6 bases). Germline V gene data show CDR1 as MNHEY and CDR2 as SVGEGT. The CDR3 contains 12 residues. Trimming left V 5 bases short and J 5 bases short, with 9 bases between. CDR3 amino acids: CASSPGTYGYTF. CDR3 bases: TGTGCCAGCAGTCCAGGGACATATGGCTACACCTTC.